A single sample gave rise to the 31 T cell receptor beta chains below, sequenced in a study of cytomegalovirus exposure and HLA in healthy donors. PCR involved 60 Vbeta and 13 Jbeta primers. Sequencing was performed with immunoSEQ multiplex PCR; in TCRdb, only in-frame clones are kept and a portion is missing. The table records roughly 110,000 clones, 67% of them present only once. Sample: PBMCs. Source of these receptors: a man between 18 and 35 years old in good health and CMV-seropositive.

This clone was detected a few times. Other DNA sequences in the same sample also yield this CDR3. This chain joins TRBV10-3 and TRBJ1-1; no clear D gene. Trimming pared 0 bases from V and 1 base from J, leaving 6 bases between. CDR3 length equals 14 residues. Germline CDR1 is ENHRY and CDR2 is SYGVKD. CDR3 DNA: TGTGCCATCAGTGAGTCAGCGGGGAACACTGAAGCTTTCTTT. Translated, it gives CAISESAGNTEAFF.

This clone was counted only a few times. V usage is TRBV29-1 and J usage is TRBJ2-1, with TRBD1 as a possible D gene (5 bases). V lost 3 bases and J 5 bases, leaving 11 bases between the germline ends. This CDR3 is built from 13 residues. Germline CDR1 reads SQVTM; CDR2 reads ANQGSEA. CDR3 DNA sequence: TGCAGCGTTGATGGGGCGCCGGACAATGAGCAGTTCTTC. It specifies CSVDGAPDNEQFF.

This clone has more than one count but fewer than ten. This chain uses TRBV6-5 with TRBJ1-6, with 9 bases fitting TRBD1. Germline V gene data show CDR1 as MNHEY and CDR2 as SVGAGI. CDR3 length: 16 amino acids. The V segment lost 4 bases and the J segment 9 bases; nucleotides outside the gene matches: 10. In DNA, the CDR3 is TGTGCCAGCAGTTCATCACAGGGGGCGAGGGGTTCACCCCTCCACTTT. This sequence encodes CASSSSQGARGSPLHF.

The V call is TRBV9, the J call TRBJ2-5; TRBD1 is a possible D gene (5 bases). This CDR3 is built from 16 residues. Trimming cost V 0 bases and J 1 base, with 13 bases left between them. Germline lookup yields CDR1 SGDLS and CDR2 YYNGEE. CDR3 sequence: CASSVAAGSSQETQYF. DNA of the CDR3: TGTGCCAGCAGCGTAGCGGCAGGGTCGTCCCAAGAGACCCAGTACTTC.

J is TRBJ1-4 and V is TRBV9; no reliable D call. Between the trimmed V and J ends, which lost 0 bases and 3 bases, there was a span of 9 bases. Germline V gene sequence: CDR1 SGDLS, CDR2 YYNGEE. The CDR3 runs to 15 residues. The CDR3 nucleotides read TGTGCCAGCAGCGTAGGGAGTATCTCTAATGAAAAACTGTTTTTT. Protein: CASSVGSISNEKLFF.

V usage is TRBV28 and J usage is TRBJ1-1; TRBD1 might be the D (5 bases). CDR3 size: 15 residues. From germline, CDR1 is MDHEN and CDR2 SYDVKM. Trimming shortened V by 6 bases and J by 1 base, and 15 bases separated the two germline ends. DNA of the CDR3: TGTGCCAGCAGCCCGCGGAAAACAGGGAACACTGAAGCTTTCTTT. Its translation is CASSPRKTGNTEAFF.

The chain couples TRBV28 to TRBJ1-2; D is undetermined. There are 12 residues in the CDR3. The V end was cut by 2 bases, the J end by 5 bases, with 6 bases between. Germline V gene sequence: CDR1 MDHEN, CDR2 SYDVKM. The CDR3 loop is CASSLVGYGYTF. CDR3 DNA sequence: TGTGCCAGCAGTTTAGTCGGTTATGGCTACACCTTC.

Points on this clone: The junction does not match germline at one end; this may be a read error. This chain links TRBV19 with TRBJ1-5; D unclear. The CDR3 has 15 residues. In germline, CDR1 is LNHDA, CDR2 SQIVND (reference sequence). The CDR3 DNA sequence: TGTGCCAGTAGTATCGGAGGTTTTAGCGATCAGCCCCAGCATTTT. Its protein is CASSIGGFSDQPQHF.

This rearrangement joins TRBV10-2 to TRBJ1-6; D not certain. V was shortened by 4 bases and J by 10 bases, with 5 bases between the two germline ends. This CDR3 region has 11 residues. The V gene's germline CDR1 is WSHSY and CDR2 SAAADI. The DNA for the CDR3 is TGCGCCAGCAGTGCGGGATCACCCCTCCACTTT. This encodes CASSAGSPLHF.

This chain links TRBV10-1 with TRBJ2-1; 8 positions match TRBD1. The CDR3 loop spans 13 amino acids. Looked up from germline, CDR1 is WNHNN and CDR2 is SYGVQD (reference sequence). Losses at the gene ends were 8 bases for V and 3 bases for J; bases not matched to a gene: 3. In nucleotides, the CDR3 is TGCGCCAGCCGCGGACAGGGCTACAATGAGCAGTTCTTC. It encodes CASRGQGYNEQFF.

This clone was observed a few times. V usage is TRBV7-2 and J usage is TRBJ2-1; 8 bases agree with TRBD2. Germline V gene lookup returns CDR1 SGHTA and CDR2 FQGNSA. The CDR3 is made up of 14 amino acids. Losses at the gene ends were 5 bases for V and 6 bases for J; bases not matched to a gene: 6. The CDR3: CASSRRAGGNEQFF. DNA for the CDR3: TGTGCCAGCAGCCGGAGGGCGGGGGGCAATGAGCAGTTCTTC. Looking up the rest from reference TRBV7-2 and TRBJ2-1 gives the full variable domain: GAGVSQSPSNKVTEKGKDVELRCDPISGHTALYWYRQSLGQGLEFLIYFQGNSAPDKSGLPSDRFSAERTGGSVSTLTIQRTQQEDSAVYLCASSRRAGGNEQFFGPGTRLTVL.

Only one count was recorded for this clone. V usage is TRBV29-1 and J usage is TRBJ2-5; TRBD1 agrees at 9 bases. The J call could be wrong; TRBJ2-7 is a better fit for the DNA end. The CDR3 covers 12 residues. Germline V gives CDR1 SQVTM, CDR2 ANQGSEA. CDR3 DNA sequence: TGCAGCGTCGGACAGGGGACCTACGAGCAGTACTTC. Translation gives CSVGQGTYEQYF.

V gene TRBV5-6 combines with J gene TRBJ1-6, with 8 positions matching TRBD1. Per germline, CDR1 SGHDT and CDR2 YYEEEE. Trimming at V came to 5 bases and at J to 2 bases, leaving 6 bases not matched to a gene. The CDR3 is made up of 16 amino acids. The CDR3 region is CASSSTGGTYNSPLHF. The CDR3 nucleotides are TGTGCCAGCAGTTCAACAGGGGGAACCTATAATTCACCCCTCCACTTT.

V usage is TRBV29-1 and J usage is TRBJ1-2; D is possibly TRBD1 (5 bases). Between the trimmed V and J ends, which lost 4 bases and 4 bases, there was a span of 13 bases. The CDR3 covers 13 residues. Germline assignment: CDR1 SQVTM and CDR2 ANQGSEA. The CDR3 DNA is TGCAGCGTTGTAAGGGGCGTAGGCTATGGCTACACCTTC. Translating it yields CSVVRGVGYGYTF.

The rearrangement links TRBV21-1 to TRBJ2-7; the table assigns TRBD1, which was not confirmed against the DNA. TRBV21-1 is an annotated pseudogene. The CDR3 extends over 20 amino acids. The CDR3: CASSKALLDRGVRGSYEQYV. CDR3 DNA: TGTGCCAGCAGCAAAGCGCTATTGGACAGGGGGGTGAGGGGGTCCTACGAGCAGTACGTC.

V usage is TRBV15 and J usage is TRBJ1-4; 8 nucleotides line up with TRBD1. Looked up from germline, CDR1 is LNHNV and CDR2 is YYDKDF (reference sequence). The CDR3 is made up of 15 amino acids. V shed 6 bases and J 8 bases; nucleotides not matched to a gene: 11. The CDR3 coding sequence is TGTGCCACCAGAAGTTGGGCAGGGGGCAGCGAAAAACTGTTTTTT. This gives the protein CATRSWAGGSEKLFF.

J is TRBJ2-3 and V is TRBV10-2; TRBD2 aligns across 16 bases. The CDR3 sequence is 15 residues long. Per the germline V gene, CDR1 is WSHSY and CDR2 is SAAADI. The trim removed 6 bases at V and 4 bases at J, leaving 1 base unmatched. CDR3 loop: CASRGTSGGADTQYF. CDR3 coding DNA: TGCGCCAGCAGGGGGACTAGCGGGGGGGCAGATACGCAGTATTTT.

The DNA for the CDR3 is TGTGCCAGCAGCTTGGACGAGGGGGTTGGTGGGGGCTACACCTTC. Translating gives CASSLDEGVGGGYTF. The rearrangement uses TRBV5-4 and TRBJ1-2; weak D call: TRBD1 (6 bases). The germline V gene encodes CDR1 SGHNT and CDR2 YYREEE (reference sequence). The CDR3 totals 15 residues. The V and J ends lost 0 bases and 8 bases respectively, with 17 bases between them.

This clone appeared a few times. The rearrangement joins TRBV5-1 to TRBJ1-5; a possible D gene is TRBD1 (6 bases). Germline V CDR1 and CDR2: SGHRS, YFSETQ. The V and J ends lost 4 bases and 4 bases respectively, with 12 bases between them. CDR3 length: 14 amino acids. CDR3 nucleotides: TGCGCCAGCAGCCGGGGGGGCCTGAATCAGCCCCAGCATTTT. This codes for CASSRGGLNQPQHF.

This chain uses TRBV19 with TRBJ2-3; D perhaps matches TRBD2 (5 bases). Germline CDR1 reads LNHDA; CDR2 reads SQIVND (reference sequence). The CDR3 extends over 16 amino acids. Trimming shortened V by 0 bases and J by 7 bases, and 17 bases separated the two germline ends. CDR3 residues: CASSIDPGIAGNTQYF. CDR3 sequence (DNA): TGTGCCAGTAGTATAGACCCCGGGATTGCCGGGAATACGCAGTATTTT. The variable domain in full, with the rest retrieved from reference TRBV19 and TRBJ2-3, is DGGITQSPKYLFRKEGQNVTLSCEQNLNHDAMYWYRQDPGQGLRLIYYSQIVNDFQKGDIAEGYSVSREKKESFPLTVTSAQKNPTAFYLCASSIDPGIAGNTQYFGPGTRLTVL.

Only a few counts were recorded for this clone. This chain links TRBV4-1 with TRBJ2-5; TRBD1 matches at 7 bases. The CDR3 is made up of 14 amino acids. The junction had 3 bases not matched to a gene; V was cut back by 2 bases and J by 3 bases. The germline gives CDR1 MGHRA, CDR2 YSYEKL. The CDR3 spells CASSQPGTEETQYF. CDR3 DNA sequence: TGCGCCAGCAGCCAACCGGGGACAGAAGAGACCCAGTACTTC.

The chain carries TRBV6-5 and TRBJ2-5, with 7 bases that match TRBD1. TRBJ2-7 explains the end of the DNA better; the J call may be wrong. The CDR3 extends over 14 amino acids. Germline assignment: CDR1 MNHEY and CDR2 SVGAGI. The CDR3 region has the DNA TGTGCCAGCACTACGGGACAGACTACCTACGAGCAGTACTTC. Translation: CASTTGQTTYEQYF.

This sequence joins TRBV18 and TRBJ2-1, with 8 bases fitting TRBD2. J lost 15 bases, V lost 3 bases, and 10 bases had no gene match. Looked up from germline, CDR1 is KGHSH and CDR2 is LQKENI. This CDR3 has 13 amino acids. In DNA form, the CDR3 reads TGTGCCAGCTCACCCCCCTCCGGGGGGGCGGCGTTCTTC. This encodes CASSPPSGGAAFF.

This chain joins TRBV7-6 and TRBJ2-7, with 9 nucleotides matching TRBD1. Per the germline V gene, CDR1 is SGHVS and CDR2 is FNYEAQ. V lost 4 bases, J lost 3 bases, and 10 bases stayed unmatched. The CDR3 loop spans 16 amino acids. This CDR3 is CASSSAQGQGIYEQYF. For the CDR3, the DNA is TGTGCCAGCAGCTCGGCGCAGGGACAGGGCATCTACGAGCAGTACTTC.

The gene calls are TRBV19 and TRBJ1-4, with no clear D. Trimming removed 2 bases at V and 0 bases at J, with 4 bases between. The germline CDR1 and CDR2 sequences are LNHDA and SQIVND (reference sequence). The CDR3 extends over 14 amino acids. The CDR3 sequence is CASSIRATNEKLFF. CDR3 bases: TGTGCCAGTAGTATACGGGCAACTAATGAAAAACTGTTTTTT.

J is TRBJ2-5 and V is TRBV28; no clear D. Germline V gene lookup returns CDR1 MDHEN and CDR2 SYDVKM. The CDR3 loop spans 16 amino acids. Trimming took 3 bases from V and 5 from J, leaving 19 bases between them. CDR3 sequence reads: CASSFDLSLYRETQYF. For the CDR3, the DNA is TGTGCCAGCAGTTTTGATCTCTCTTTGTACCGGGAGACCCAGTACTTC.

This clone showed up just a few times. This chain links TRBV6-1 with TRBJ2-7, with D possibly TRBD1 on 6 matching bases. Germline V gene data show CDR1 as MNHNS and CDR2 as SASEGT. V dropped 0 bases and J dropped 2 bases, with 11 bases sitting between them. The CDR3 runs to 15 residues. CDR3 amino acids: CASSEAETGPYEQYV. CDR3 nucleotide sequence: TGTGCCAGCAGTGAAGCAGAGACAGGCCCCTACGAGCAGTACGTC.

On this clone: In the same sample, other DNA sequences code for this CDR3. This chain links TRBV6-6 with TRBJ1-2; no reliable D call. The length of the CDR3 is 13 residues. V was pared by 5 bases and J by 8 bases, with 15 bases between. Per the germline V gene, CDR1 is MNHNY and CDR2 is SVGAGI (reference sequence). CDR3 sequence reads: CASSTPGGFGYTF. DNA for the CDR3: TGTGCCAGCAGTACCCCGGGAGGGTTCGGCTACACCTTC.

This clone came up once. The CDR3 here is CASSLDRPETQYF. The CDR3 bases are TGTGCCAGCAGCTTGGACAGGCCAGAGACCCAGTACTTC. J is TRBJ2-5 and V is TRBV5-6; D may be TRBD1 (5 bases). The CDR3 has 13 amino acids. Per germline, CDR1 SGHDT and CDR2 YYEEEE. Trimming removed 0 bases at V and 4 bases at J, with 7 bases between.

The chain recombines TRBV6-6 with TRBJ2-7; 7 bases are shared with TRBD2. The CDR3 covers 14 residues. Trimming at V came to 6 bases and at J to 1 base, leaving 6 bases not matched to a gene. The germline CDR1 and CDR2 sequences are MNHNY and SVGAGI (reference sequence). CDR3 sequence: CASRPLASSYEQYF. For the CDR3, the DNA is TGTGCCAGCAGACCACTAGCGAGTTCCTACGAGCAGTACTTC.

V gene TRBV6-1 combines with J gene TRBJ2-5, with TRBD1 matching over 8 bases. The CDR3 has 16 amino acids. In germline, CDR1 is MNHNS, CDR2 SASEGT. The V and J ends lost 0 bases and 5 bases, in that order; junction bases with no gene match: 8. CDR3 residues: CASSEAAGTGSETQYF. The CDR3 DNA sequence: TGTGCCAGCAGTGAAGCGGCCGGGACAGGCTCGGAGACCCAGTACTTC.